This T cell receptor beta chain appears in the sequencing data of a study of type 1 regulatory T cells. In its sample, this clonotype was seen once. Its antigen is undetermined. The study's findings and limits: Compared with non-type 1 regulatory T cells, type 1 regulatory T cells showed a more restricted TCR repertoire.

TCRdb independently ran MiXCR on the reads; one entry per CDR3 protein. The sample yields 68,000 or so distinct CDR3 sequences, around 49% seen once. The TCR comes from a human donor in good health. Material: cultured non-Tr1 T cells, either the whole culture or a sorted T cell fraction (not recorded which).

The CDR3 DNA sequence: TGCGCCAGCAGCCAAGAGCCGGGACGGTTGAACACTGAAGCTTTCTTT. This codes for CASSQEPGRLNTEAFF. The chain links TRBV4-1 to TRBJ1-1; TRBD1 is a possible D gene (5 bases). The CDR3 sequence is 16 residues long. Germline CDR1 reads MGHRA; CDR2 reads YSYEKL. With 0 bases removed from V and 0 bases from J, the gap between germline ends came to 11 bases.